This note documents a single T cell receptor (beta chain) sequence. Its antigen is unidentified. The source of the sample is a study of healthy donors' naive CD4 and CD8 T cells. Study-wide results and limits: Negatively charged CDR3s marked CD8+ lineage; positively charged CDR3s marked CD4+ lineage.

V lost 7 bases to trimming and J lost 2 bases, with 19 bases between them. The CDR3 covers 15 residues. The germline V gene encodes CDR1 SQVTM and CDR2 ANQGSEA. TCR libraries were built from roughly 0.5 ug of total RNA by linear amplification. A single record per CDR3 protein comes from TCRdb applying MiXCR to the reads. Here the sample spans about 180,000 distinct CDR3 sequences, about 74% being singletons. The rearrangement joins TRBV29-1 to TRBJ2-3; perhaps TRBD1 as D (6 bases). The receptor's source is a pool of human donors in good health; the sample pools cells from several healthy donors. Sequenced: naive CD4+ and CD8+ T cells sorted from blood, pooled from several donors. The CDR3 reads CSAPPSDRPTDTQYF. In nucleotides, the CDR3 is TGCAGCGCACCTCCGTCGGACAGACCCACAGATACGCAGTATTTT.